A single sample gave rise to the 4 T cell receptor beta chains below, sequenced in a study of blood T cells in healthy people across ages. Primed by a sample-barcoded 5' primer and a J-beta primer mix, a second PCR proceeded for roughly 6 to 12 cycles. TCRdb analysed the 5' RACE reads with MiXCR anew, one entry per CDR3 protein. The data contain more than 800,000 distinct CDR3 sequences, around 26% of them singletons. The sample comprised blood. These receptors were collected from a woman of 80 years or more in good health.

Turning to this clonotype: Possible read error: a much larger clone is one base away. The chain uses TRBV6-2 or TRBV6-3 and TRBJ1-5; the D gene is possibly TRBD1 (5 bases). This CDR3 comprises 14 residues. Germline V gene sequence: CDR1 MNHEY, CDR2 SVGEGT. The CDR3 DNA sequence: TGTGCCGGCAGTTATTTGCAGCCAGGGCAGCCCCAGCATTTT. Translation: CAGSYLQPGQPQHF.

The count of this clonotype is one. The CDR3 sequence: CSVHDRGGYGYTF. The CDR3 DNA is TGCAGTGTTCACGACAGGGGAGGCTATGGCTACACCTTC. The chain joins TRBV20-1 to TRBJ1-2; 8 positions match TRBD1. Germline V gives CDR1 DFQATT, CDR2 SNEGSKA (reference sequence). The CDR3 sequence is 13 residues long. V was pared by 7 bases and J by 4 bases, with 8 bases of the junction left unmatched.

This clonotype occurred once. Germline is not matched at one junction end, which may reflect a read error. The chain is built from TRBV2 and TRBJ1-2; 9 nucleotides line up with TRBD1. There are 15 residues in the CDR3. Germline V gene lookup returns CDR1 SNHLY and CDR2 FYNNEI. CDR3: CVSSPRQGDARGYTF. CDR3 nucleotide sequence: TGTGTCAGCAGTCCTAGACAGGGGGACGCCCGTGGCTACACCTTC.

At least ten counts were recorded for this clonotype. V is TRBV4-3 and J is TRBJ1-4; D is undetermined. The CDR3 runs 14 residues. The V gene's germline CDR1 is LGHNA and CDR2 YSLEER. Deletions cut 1 base from V and 8 bases from J, with 11 bases between. The CDR3 DNA sequence: TGCGCCAGCAGCCAAGGGAGGGAACAAGAAAAACTGTTTTTT. Its protein is CASSQGREQEKLFF.